The 15 T cell receptor beta chains reported below all come from one sample, sequenced in a study of shared clonotypes between healthy human individuals. Sequencing used immunoSEQ multiplex PCR; TCRdb keeps in-frame clones, though not all of them. The sample records more than 1,200,000 clones, 97% to 99% being singletons. The source material was naive CD4+ T cells sorted from blood. The subset denotes: CD45RA+ positively selected. The source is a man aged 25 to 40 in good health.

The rearrangement uses TRBV27 and TRBJ1-1, with TRBD1 as a possible D gene (6 bases). This CDR3 has 15 amino acids. CDR1 and CDR2 (germline): MNHEY, SMNVEV (reference sequence). Trimming shortened V by 8 bases and J by 0 bases, and 16 bases separated the two germline ends. The CDR3 region has the DNA TGTGCCAGCTGGTATAACGGACAGCTGAACACTGAAGCTTTCTTT. Translating it yields CASWYNGQLNTEAFF.

The chain has TRBV27 and TRBJ1-4; no reliable D call. The CDR3 totals 14 residues. V was cut by 5 bases and J by 0 bases, with 7 bases left in between. Per germline, CDR1 MNHEY and CDR2 SMNVEV (reference sequence). CDR3 bases: TGTGCCAGCAGTGTCCAAGCAACTAATGAAAAACTGTTTTTT. It is translated as CASSVQATNEKLFF.

CDR3 sequence: CASSQSRMGTSGTYWSSYNEQFF. The CDR3 coding sequence is TGCGCCAGCAGTCAATCGAGAATGGGGACTAGCGGGACCTATTGGAGCTCCTACAATGAGCAGTTCTTC. The J gene is TRBJ2-1, the V gene TRBV23-1; 13 bases are shared with TRBD2. TRBV23-1 is placed among ORFs of uncertain function. The CDR3 contains 23 residues. V shed 0 bases, J shed 0 bases, and the junction held 17 bases outside the gene matches.

The V gene is TRBV6-6, the J gene TRBJ2-7; TRBD2 might be the D (6 bases). Between the trimmed V and J ends, which lost 8 bases and 5 bases, there was a span of 19 bases. Germline V gene lookup returns CDR1 MNHNY and CDR2 SVGAGI (reference sequence). The CDR3 has 14 amino acids. CDR3 protein: CASGPPRDEHEQYF. CDR3 DNA: TGTGCCAGCGGCCCCCCGCGGGACGAGCACGAGCAGTACTTC.

CDR3 nucleotide sequence: TGTGCCAGCAGTCAGGGGAATGGTGCAGATACGCAGTATTTT. The encoded protein is CASSQGNGADTQYF. V usage is TRBV6-1 and J usage is TRBJ2-3, with D possibly being TRBD1 (6 bases). The CDR3 is made up of 14 amino acids. Germline CDR1 MNHNS, CDR2 SASEGT. Trimming shortened V by 5 bases and J by 4 bases, and 13 bases separated the two germline ends.

The chain joins TRBV7-9 to TRBJ2-7, with 9 bases aligning to TRBD1. The CDR3 is 16 residues long. Per germline, CDR1 SEHNR and CDR2 FQNEAQ (reference sequence). Trimming took 4 bases from V and 0 from J; bases not matched to a gene: 7. CDR3 region: CASSSGQGSISYEQYF. CDR3 coding DNA: TGTGCCAGCAGCTCCGGACAGGGGTCAATCTCCTACGAGCAGTACTTC.

The chain's CDR3 is CASSLPGFSSGANVLTF. The CDR3 coding sequence is TGTGCCAGCAGCCTTCCGGGATTTAGCTCTGGGGCCAACGTCCTGACTTTC. The chain employs TRBV5-4 and TRBJ2-6, with D perhaps matching TRBD2 (5 bases). V was pared by 4 bases and J by 0 bases, with 14 bases between. Germline CDR1 is SGHNT and CDR2 is YYREEE (reference sequence). The CDR3 is 17 residues long.

The rearrangement links TRBV30 to TRBJ2-1, with D perhaps matching TRBD2 (5 bases). Germline assignment: CDR1 GTSNPN and CDR2 SVGIG (reference sequence). CDR3 size: 15 residues. V shed 0 bases and J shed 2 bases, with 11 bases lying between them. CDR3 residues: CAWSVQSGAYNEQFF. DNA for the CDR3: TGTGCCTGGAGTGTACAGAGCGGTGCCTACAATGAGCAGTTCTTC.

The rearrangement joins TRBV5-1 to TRBJ2-2; D perhaps matches TRBD1 (7 bases). V was cut by 5 bases and J by 2 bases, with 16 bases left in between. This CDR3 region has 16 residues. Looked up from germline, CDR1 is SGHRS and CDR2 is YFSETQ. The CDR3, as DNA: TGCGCCAGCAGGCCACAGGGGCGGGGTAACACCGGGGAGCTGTTTTTT. Protein product: CASRPQGRGNTGELFF.

This chain joins TRBV10-1 and TRBJ1-4; D is unresolved. The CDR3 has 13 amino acids. Trimming left V 4 bases short and J 0 bases short, with 3 bases between. In germline, CDR1 is WNHNN, CDR2 SYGVQD (reference sequence). CDR3 sequence: CASSAATNEKLFF. Written as DNA, the CDR3 is TGCGCCAGCAGTGCGGCAACTAATGAAAAACTGTTTTTT.

The rearrangement links TRBV5-1 to TRBJ1-4; no definite D call. Trimming removed 2 bases at V and 0 bases at J, with 11 bases between. CDR1 SGHRS and CDR2 YFSETQ come from the germline V gene. CDR3 length: 16 residues. CDR3: CASSLDGRATNEKLFF. DNA of the CDR3: TGCGCCAGCAGCTTAGACGGACGGGCAACTAATGAAAAACTGTTTTTT.

This clone was picked up one time. The genes are TRBV11-2 and TRBJ1-2, with 8 bases fitting TRBD1. CDR1 and CDR2 from the germline V gene are SGHAT and FQNNGV. This CDR3 region has 15 residues. The V and J ends lost 2 bases and 6 bases, in that order; junction bases with no gene match: 8. The CDR3, as DNA: TGTGCCAGCAGCTTAACCCGGACAGGGACGGATGGCTACACCTTC. It is translated as CASSLTRTGTDGYTF.

J is TRBJ2-7 and V is TRBV13, with D possibly TRBD2 on 6 matching bases. Germline V gives CDR1 PRHDT, CDR2 FYEKMQ (reference sequence). This CDR3 has 14 amino acids. The ends were cut back, 6 bases at V and 0 bases at J, with 12 bases in the middle. CDR3 loop: CASRSGLTSYEQYF. The DNA for the CDR3 is TGTGCCAGCAGGTCGGGACTGACCTCCTACGAGCAGTACTTC.

The rearrangement joins TRBV29-1 to TRBJ2-2; possibly TRBD1 for D (5 bases). Germline CDR1 and CDR2: SQVTM and ANQGSEA. V lost 4 bases to trimming and J lost 3 bases, with 9 bases between them. This CDR3 comprises 13 residues. The DNA for the CDR3 is TGCAGCGTTGTAGGGGCGGACACCGGGGAGCTGTTTTTT. It yields the protein CSVVGADTGELFF.

Points on this clone: This specimen includes other DNA sequences encoding the same CDR3. This chain links TRBV2 with TRBJ1-2; D uncertain. The length of the CDR3 is 13 residues. The V gene lost 5 bases and the J gene lost 2 bases, with 9 bases spanning the gap. CDR1 and CDR2 (germline): SNHLY, FYNNEI. The CDR3 nucleotides are TGTGCCAGCAGTTCAGGCTTGAACTATGGCTACACCTTC. It translates to CASSSGLNYGYTF.